This T cell receptor beta chain was recovered during a study of blood T cell repertoires in COVID-19. The V gene lost 5 bases and the J gene lost 4 bases, with 11 bases spanning the gap. CDR1 and CDR2 from the germline V gene are MNHEY and SMNVEV (reference sequence). The CDR3 covers 13 residues. Only in-frame clones appear in the TCRdb table, and some are missing; sequencing was by immunoSEQ multiplex PCR. Of 140,000 or so clones in the sample, roughly 77% were seen once. This clonotype originated in a woman in her 70s with COVID-19, enrolled during active disease. The V call is TRBV27, the J call TRBJ1-2; D is possibly TRBD1 (5 bases). Material: peripheral blood. The CDR3 sequence is CASSESGAYGYTF. CDR3 DNA: TGTGCCAGCAGTGAGTCTGGGGCCTATGGCTACACCTTC.